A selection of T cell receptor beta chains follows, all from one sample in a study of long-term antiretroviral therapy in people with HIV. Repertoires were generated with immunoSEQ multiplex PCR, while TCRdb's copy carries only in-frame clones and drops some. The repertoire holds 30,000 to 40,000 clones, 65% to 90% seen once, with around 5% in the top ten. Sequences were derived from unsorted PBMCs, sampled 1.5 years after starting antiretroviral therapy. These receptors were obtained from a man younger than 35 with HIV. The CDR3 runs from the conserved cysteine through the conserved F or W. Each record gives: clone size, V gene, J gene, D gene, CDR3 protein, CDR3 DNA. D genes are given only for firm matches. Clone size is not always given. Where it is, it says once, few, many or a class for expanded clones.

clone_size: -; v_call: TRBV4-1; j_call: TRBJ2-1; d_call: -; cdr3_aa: CASSQDRELVEFF; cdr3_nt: TGCGCCAGCAGCCAAGATCGGGAACTAGTTGAGTTCTTC
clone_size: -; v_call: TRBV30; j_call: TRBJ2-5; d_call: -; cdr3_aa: CAWSASSPGETQYF; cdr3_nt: TGTGCCTGGAGCGCCAGTTCGCCGGGAGAGACCCAGTACTTC
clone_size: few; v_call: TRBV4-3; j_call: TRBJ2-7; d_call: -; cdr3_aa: CASSQDQKVGPWGF; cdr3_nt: TGCGCCAGCAGCCAAGATCAAAAGGTGGGACCATGGGGCTTC
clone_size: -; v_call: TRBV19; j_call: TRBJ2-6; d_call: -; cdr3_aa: CASSLRRGSGANVLTF; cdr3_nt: TGTGCCAGTAGCCTTAGGAGAGGATCTGGGGCCAACGTCCTGACTTTC
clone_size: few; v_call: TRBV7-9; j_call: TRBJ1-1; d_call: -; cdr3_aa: CASSLAAANTEAFF; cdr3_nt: TGTGCCAGCAGCTTAGCCGCGGCGAACACTGAAGCTTTCTTT
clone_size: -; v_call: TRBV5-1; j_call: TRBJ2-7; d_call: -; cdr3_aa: CASSRDRQYEQYF; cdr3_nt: TGCGCCAGCAGCCGGGACCGACAGTACGAGCAGTACTTC
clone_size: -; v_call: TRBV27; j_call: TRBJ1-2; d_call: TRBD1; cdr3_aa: CASTTMAGGPFLGYTF; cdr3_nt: TGTGCCAGCACCACAATGGCAGGGGGACCTTTCCTAGGCTACACCTTC
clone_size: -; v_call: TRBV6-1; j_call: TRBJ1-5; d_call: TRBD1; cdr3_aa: CASSSQGNQPQHF; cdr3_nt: TGTGCCAGCAGTTCACAGGGGAATCAGCCCCAGCATTTT
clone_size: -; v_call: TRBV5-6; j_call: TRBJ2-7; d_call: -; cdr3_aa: CASSFSGLFYEQYF; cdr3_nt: TGTGCCAGCAGCTTTTCGGGACTGTTCTACGAGCAGTACTTC
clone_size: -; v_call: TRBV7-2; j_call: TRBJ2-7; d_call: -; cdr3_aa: CASSLRPAPYEQYF; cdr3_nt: TGTGCCAGCAGCTTACGACCAGCCCCCTACGAGCAGTACTTC
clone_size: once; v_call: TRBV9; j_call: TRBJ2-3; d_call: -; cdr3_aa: CASSVGGGSVGDTQYF; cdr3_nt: TGTGCCAGCAGCGTAGGTGGTGGGTCCGTTGGAGATACGCAGTATTTT
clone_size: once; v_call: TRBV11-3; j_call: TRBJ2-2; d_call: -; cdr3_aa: CASSAEGELFF; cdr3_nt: TGTGCCAGCAGCGCTGAAGGGGAGCTGTTTTTT
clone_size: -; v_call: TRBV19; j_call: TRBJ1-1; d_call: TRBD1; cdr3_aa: CASSPGQMNTEAFF; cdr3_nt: TGTGCCAGTAGCCCGGGACAGATGAACACTGAAGCTTTCTTT
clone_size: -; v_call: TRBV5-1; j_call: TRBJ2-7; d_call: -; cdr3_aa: CASRNGTVSYEQYF; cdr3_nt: TGCGCCAGCAGAAACGGCACAGTCTCCTACGAGCAGTACTTC
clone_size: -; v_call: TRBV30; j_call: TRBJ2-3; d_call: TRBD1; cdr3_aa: CAWGQGGWTDTQYF; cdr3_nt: TGTGCCTGGGGACAGGGTGGTTGGACAGATACGCAGTATTTT
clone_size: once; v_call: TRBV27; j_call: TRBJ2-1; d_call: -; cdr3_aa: CASSLKGEAGSFF; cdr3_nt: TGTGCCAGCAGTTTAAAGGGGGAAGCTGGCAGTTTCTTC
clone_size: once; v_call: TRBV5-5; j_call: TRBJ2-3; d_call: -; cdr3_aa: CASSLVGVFTDTQYF; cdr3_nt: TGTGCCAGCAGCTTGGTTGGCGTTTTCACAGATACGCAGTATTTT
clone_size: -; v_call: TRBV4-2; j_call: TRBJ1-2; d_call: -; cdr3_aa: CASSQDLGRADYGYTF; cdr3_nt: TGTGCCAGCAGCCAAGATTTGGGCAGGGCGGACTATGGCTACACCTTC
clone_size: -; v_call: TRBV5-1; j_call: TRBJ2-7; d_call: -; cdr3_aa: CASSLTGGSSYEQYF; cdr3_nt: TGCGCCAGCAGCTTAACAGGAGGTAGCTCCTACGAGCAGTACTTC
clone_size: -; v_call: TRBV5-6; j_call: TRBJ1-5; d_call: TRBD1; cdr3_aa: CASSQTGVQPQHF; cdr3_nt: TGTGCCAGCAGCCAAACAGGGGTTCAGCCCCAGCATTTT
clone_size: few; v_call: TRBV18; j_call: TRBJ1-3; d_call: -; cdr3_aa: CASSADPNSGNTIYF; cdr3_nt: TGTGCCAGCTCGGCGGATCCAAACTCTGGAAACACCATATATTTT
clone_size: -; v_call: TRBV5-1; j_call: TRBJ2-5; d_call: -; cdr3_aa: CASSLGPQETQYF; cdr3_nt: TGCGCCAGCAGCTTGGGGCCGCAAGAGACCCAGTACTTC
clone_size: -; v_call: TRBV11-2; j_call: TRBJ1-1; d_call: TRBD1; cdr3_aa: CASSNIRGGMNTEAFF; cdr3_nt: TGTGCCAGCAGTAACATCAGGGGGGGTATGAACACTGAAGCTTTCTTT
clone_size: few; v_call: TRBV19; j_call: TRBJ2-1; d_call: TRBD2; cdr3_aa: CASSIVAGPYNEQFF; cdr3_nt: TGTGCCAGTAGTATAGTAGCGGGACCCTACAATGAGCAGTTCTTC
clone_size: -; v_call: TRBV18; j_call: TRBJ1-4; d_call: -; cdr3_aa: CASSPLGGPNEKLFF; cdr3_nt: TGTGCCAGCTCCCCCCTAGGGGGGCCTAATGAAAAACTGTTTTTT
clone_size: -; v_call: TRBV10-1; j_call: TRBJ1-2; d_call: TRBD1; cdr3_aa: CASSGGGQGDYGYTF; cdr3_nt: TGCGCCAGCAGTGGGGGGGGACAGGGGGACTATGGCTACACCTTC
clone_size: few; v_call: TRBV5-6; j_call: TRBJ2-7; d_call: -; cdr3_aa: CASSSGTGRYEQYF; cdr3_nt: TGTGCCAGCAGCTCCGGGACTGGCCGCTACGAGCAGTACTTC
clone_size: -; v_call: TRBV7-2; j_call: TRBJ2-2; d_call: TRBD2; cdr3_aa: CASSLTGGTGELFF; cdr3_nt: TGTGCCAGCAGCTTAACGGGGGGCACCGGGGAGCTGTTTTTT
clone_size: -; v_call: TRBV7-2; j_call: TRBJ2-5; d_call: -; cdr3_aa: CASSPKLTQYF; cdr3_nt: TGTGCCAGCAGCCCGAAGCTGACCCAGTACTTC
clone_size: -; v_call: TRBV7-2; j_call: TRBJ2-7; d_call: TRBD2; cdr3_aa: CASSPTSGRAYLYF; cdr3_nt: TGTGCCAGCAGCCCTACTAGCGGGAGGGCCTACCTGTACTTC
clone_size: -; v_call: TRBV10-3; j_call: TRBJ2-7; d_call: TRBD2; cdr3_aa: CAISVPGLAGTYEQYF; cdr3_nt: TGTGCCATCAGTGTCCCGGGACTAGCGGGTACCTACGAGCAGTACTTC
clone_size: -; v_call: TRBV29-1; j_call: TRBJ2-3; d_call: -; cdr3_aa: CSVSIATSTDTQYF; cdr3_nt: TGCAGCGTTTCTATAGCGACTAGCACAGATACGCAGTATTTT
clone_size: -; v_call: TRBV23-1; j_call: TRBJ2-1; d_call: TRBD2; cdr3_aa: CASILVAGDAGFGEQFF; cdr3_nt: TGCGCCAGCATCCTGGTAGCGGGAGACGCGGGTTTTGGTGAGCAGTTCTTC
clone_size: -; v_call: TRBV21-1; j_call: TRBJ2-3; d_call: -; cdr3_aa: CASSKQNLPTGVSTDTQYF; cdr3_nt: TGTGCCAGCAGCAAGCAGAACTTACCGACAGGGGTGAGCACAGATACGCAGTATTTT
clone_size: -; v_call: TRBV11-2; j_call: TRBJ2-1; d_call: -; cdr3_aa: CASSSGGRANEQFF; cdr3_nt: TGTGCCAGCAGCTCGGGGGGCAGGGCCAATGAGCAGTTCTTC
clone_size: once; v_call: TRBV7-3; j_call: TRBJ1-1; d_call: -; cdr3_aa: CASSLSLGSNTEAFF; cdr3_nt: TGTGCCAGCAGCTTAAGTCTTGGCTCGAACACTGAAGCTTTCTTT
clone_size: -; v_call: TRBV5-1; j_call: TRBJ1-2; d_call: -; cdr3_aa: CASSLGDVANYGYTF; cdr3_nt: TGCGCCAGCAGCTTGGGCGACGTCGCTAACTATGGCTACACCTTC
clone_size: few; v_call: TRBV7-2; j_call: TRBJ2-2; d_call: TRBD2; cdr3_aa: CASSPRVAGLTGELFF; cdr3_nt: TGTGCCAGCAGCCCCCGGGTAGCGGGACTCACCGGGGAGCTGTTTTTT
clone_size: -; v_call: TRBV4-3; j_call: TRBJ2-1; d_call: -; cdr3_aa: CASSQVPDEQFF; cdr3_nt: TGCGCCAGCAGCCAAGTTCCCGATGAGCAGTTCTTC